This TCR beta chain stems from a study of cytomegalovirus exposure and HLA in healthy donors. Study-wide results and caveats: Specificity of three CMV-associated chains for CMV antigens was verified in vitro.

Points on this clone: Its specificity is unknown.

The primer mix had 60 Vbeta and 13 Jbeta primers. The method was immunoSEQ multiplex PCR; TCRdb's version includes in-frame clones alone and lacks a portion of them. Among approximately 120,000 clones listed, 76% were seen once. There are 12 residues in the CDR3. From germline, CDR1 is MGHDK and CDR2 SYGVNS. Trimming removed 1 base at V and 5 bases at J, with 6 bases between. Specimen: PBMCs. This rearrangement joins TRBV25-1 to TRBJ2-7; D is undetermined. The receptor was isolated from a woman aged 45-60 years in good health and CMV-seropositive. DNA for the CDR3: TGTGCCAGCAGTGAATCGGTCCACGAGCAGTACTTC. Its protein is CASSESVHEQYF.